This T cell receptor beta chain was captured by sequencing in a study of Tregs in tolerant kidney transplant recipients. Germline lookup yields CDR1 MNHNS and CDR2 SASEGT. This CDR3 region has 15 residues. This clone was seen just once. At one end the junction does not follow the germline gene, possibly because of a read error. Produced via immunoSEQ multiplex PCR; TCRdb's table is partial and in-frame only. Seen here are around 63,000 clones, 80% to 90% observed once, and the top ten hold around 1.9%. V and J are TRBV6-1 and TRBJ2-5; 8 nucleotides line up with TRBD1. This TCR was recovered from a human donor who received a combined kidney and bone marrow transplant. Sample: Tregs from blood, taken before the transplant. The CDR3 is CASREEDRVGETQYF. The CDR3 DNA is TGTGCCAGCCGTGAAGAGGACAGGGTGGGAGAGACCCAGTACTTC.